This T cell receptor (beta chain) comes out of a study of radiation and T cells in renal cell carcinoma. Specified treatment: treatment-naive control, cytoreductive nephrectomy. Controls were unirradiated tumors from treatment-naive cytoreductive nephrectomy patients. The patient's renal cell carcinoma had clear cell pathology. Controls included a handful of female and about a dozen male donors, resected 2011 to 2014. Assay used: immunoSEQ multiplex PCR; TCRdb lists only in-frame clones, some missing. Here the sample spans about 24,000 clones, about three fifths being singletons. CDR1 and CDR2 from the germline V gene are SGHDN and FVKESK. This CDR3 comprises 15 residues. Trimming took off 1 base at V and 6 bases at J, with 12 bases between the two ends.

This specimen was tumor tissue, taken from a patient whose treatment was nephrectomy without radiotherapy. The source of this sequence is a man in his forties with renal cell carcinoma. The gene calls are TRBV14 and TRBJ2-2; no reliable D call. CDR3 amino acids: CASSQVFVRPGELFF. The CDR3 coding sequence is TGTGCCAGCAGCCAAGTATTCGTTCGGCCCGGGGAGCTGTTTTTT.